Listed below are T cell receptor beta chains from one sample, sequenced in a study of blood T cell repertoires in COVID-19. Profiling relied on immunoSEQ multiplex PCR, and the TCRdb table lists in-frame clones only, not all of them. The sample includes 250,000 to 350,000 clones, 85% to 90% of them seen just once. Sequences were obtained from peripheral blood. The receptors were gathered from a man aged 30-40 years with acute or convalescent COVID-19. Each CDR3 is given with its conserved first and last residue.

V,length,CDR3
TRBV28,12,CASSSPGQKAFF
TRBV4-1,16,CASSLLAGAGADTQYF
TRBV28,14,CASRRAGGLNEQFF
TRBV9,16,CASSEPRGYSGNTIYF
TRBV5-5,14,CASSREGQNYGYTF
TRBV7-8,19,CASSPDDERGRRGTGELFF
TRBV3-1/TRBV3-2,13,CASSQSWNTEAFF
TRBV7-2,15,CASSFFSRGNQPQHF
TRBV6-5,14,CASSTTGANYGYTF
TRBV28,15,CASSFGRGGGQPQHF
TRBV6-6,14,CASSLGQLNQPQHF
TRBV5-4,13,CASSVGTEETQYF
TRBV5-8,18,CASSLMKSGTGSYNEQFF
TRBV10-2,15,CASSEVGGGNEKLFF
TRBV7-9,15,CASSLVNSRGPEQFF
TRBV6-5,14,CASSPTGGQETQYF
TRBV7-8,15,CASSNSRGNTGELFF
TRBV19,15,CASSSMSGGRQPQHF
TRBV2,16,CASSEAGRGQYNEQFF
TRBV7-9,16,CASNTPRGGGYNEQFF